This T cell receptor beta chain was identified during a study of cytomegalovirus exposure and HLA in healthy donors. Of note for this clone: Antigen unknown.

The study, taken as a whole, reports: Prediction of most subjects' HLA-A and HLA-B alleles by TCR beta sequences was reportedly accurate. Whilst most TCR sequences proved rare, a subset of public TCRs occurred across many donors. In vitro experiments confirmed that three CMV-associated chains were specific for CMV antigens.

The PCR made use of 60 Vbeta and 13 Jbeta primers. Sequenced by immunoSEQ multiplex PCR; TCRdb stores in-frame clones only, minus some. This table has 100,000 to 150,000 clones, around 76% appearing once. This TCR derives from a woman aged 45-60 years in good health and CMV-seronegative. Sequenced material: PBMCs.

The CDR3 DNA is TGTGCCACCAGCACCCCTCCCCGCACAGCCGCGAACACCGGGGAGCTGTTTTTT. The encoded protein is CATSTPPRTAANTGELFF. This chain connects TRBV15 to TRBJ2-2, with unresolved D. V was shortened by 4 bases and J by 0 bases, with 18 bases between the two germline ends. The length of the CDR3 is 18 residues. CDR1 is LNHNV and CDR2 is YYDKDF in the germline V gene (reference sequence).